The TCR beta chain described here comes from a study of OX40 agonist ivuxolimab in advanced cancers. Study overall: Treatment of patients was with ivuxolimab, an agonistic anti-OX40 (CD134) antibody. The dose-escalation cohort had hepatocellular carcinoma, melanoma, renal cell or head and neck cancer. Anti-PD-1, anti-PD-L1 or anti-CTLA-4 therapy given earlier was allowed, and roughly 40% had some.

The data were produced by immunoSEQ multiplex PCR, yet TCRdb's version contains in-frame clones alone and is incomplete. In the table there are 55,000 to 70,000 clones, 84% of which are singletons. The CDR3 is 16 amino acids. Germline CDR1 SGHAT, CDR2 FQNNGV. J gave up 5 bases and V 0 bases, and 8 bases lay outside the gene matches. The chain combines TRBV11-2 with TRBJ2-7; 9 positions match TRBD1. Here the sequenced sample was CD4+ or CD8+ T cells sorted from blood, taken in a trial of the OX40 agonist ivuxolimab. The source is an adult with an advanced solid tumor such as melanoma, head and neck, liver or kidney cancer. The CDR3 DNA reads as TGTGCCAGCAGCTTAGATCTGGGGACAGGGATCCACGAGCAGTACTTC. Its translation: CASSLDLGTGIHEQYF.